This record concerns one TCR beta chain sequence. The data belong to a study of T cell responses to AZD1222 COVID-19 vaccine. The protocol was immunoSEQ multiplex PCR, while the TCRdb copy is restricted to in-frame clones and leaves out a portion. The sample contains some 120,000 clones, 91% of which appear only once. CDR1 is SNHLY and CDR2 is FYNNEI in the germline V gene. The CDR3 is 14 amino acids. Losses at the gene ends were 4 bases for V and 3 bases for J; bases not matched to a gene: 3. The source was peripheral blood, collected on day 0 of AZD1222 vaccination. The chain couples TRBV2 to TRBJ1-1; TRBD1 agrees at 9 bases. The sequence was obtained from an adult in good health. The DNA of the CDR3 is TGTGCCAGCAGTGTGGGACAGGGCGACACTGAAGCTTTCTTT. Its translation is CASSVGQGDTEAFF.